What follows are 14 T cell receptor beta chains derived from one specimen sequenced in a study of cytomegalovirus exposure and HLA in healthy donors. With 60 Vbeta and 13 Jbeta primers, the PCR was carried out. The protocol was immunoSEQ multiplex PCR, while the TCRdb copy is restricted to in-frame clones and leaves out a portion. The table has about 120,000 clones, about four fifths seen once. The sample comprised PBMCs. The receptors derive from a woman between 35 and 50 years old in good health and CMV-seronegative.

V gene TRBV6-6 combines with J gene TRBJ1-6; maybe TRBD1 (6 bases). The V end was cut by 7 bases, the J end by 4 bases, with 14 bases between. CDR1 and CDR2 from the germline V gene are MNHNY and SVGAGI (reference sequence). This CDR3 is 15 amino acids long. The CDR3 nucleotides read TGTGCCAGCAAGTCAGGGGTACTTTATAATTCACCCCTCCACTTT. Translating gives CASKSGVLYNSPLHF.

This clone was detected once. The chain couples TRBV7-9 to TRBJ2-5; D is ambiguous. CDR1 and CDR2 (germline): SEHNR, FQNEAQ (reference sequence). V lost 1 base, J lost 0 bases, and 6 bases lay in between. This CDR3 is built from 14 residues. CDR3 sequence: CASSLGGNQETQYF. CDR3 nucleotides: TGTGCCAGCAGCTTAGGTGGCAACCAAGAGACCCAGTACTTC.

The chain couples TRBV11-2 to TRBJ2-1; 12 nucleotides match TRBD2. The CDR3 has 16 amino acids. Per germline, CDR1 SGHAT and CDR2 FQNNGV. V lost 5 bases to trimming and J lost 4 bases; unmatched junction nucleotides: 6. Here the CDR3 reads CASSRLAGEGYNEQFF. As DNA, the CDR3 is TGTGCCAGCAGCCGACTAGCGGGAGAGGGTTACAATGAGCAGTTCTTC.

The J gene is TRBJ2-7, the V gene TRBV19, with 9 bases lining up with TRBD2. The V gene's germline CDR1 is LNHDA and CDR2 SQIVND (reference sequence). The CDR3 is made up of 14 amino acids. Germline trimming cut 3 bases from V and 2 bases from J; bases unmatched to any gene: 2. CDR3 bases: TGTGCCAGTAGTATGCTAGCGGGGACCTACGAGCAGTACTTC. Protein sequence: CASSMLAGTYEQYF.

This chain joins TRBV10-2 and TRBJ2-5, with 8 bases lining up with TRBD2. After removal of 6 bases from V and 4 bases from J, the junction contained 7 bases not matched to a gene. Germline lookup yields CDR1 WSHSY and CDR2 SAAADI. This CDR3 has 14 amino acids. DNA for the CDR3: TGCGCCAGCAGAACCGGGACTAGTGGAGAGACCCAGTACTTC. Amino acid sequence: CASRTGTSGETQYF.

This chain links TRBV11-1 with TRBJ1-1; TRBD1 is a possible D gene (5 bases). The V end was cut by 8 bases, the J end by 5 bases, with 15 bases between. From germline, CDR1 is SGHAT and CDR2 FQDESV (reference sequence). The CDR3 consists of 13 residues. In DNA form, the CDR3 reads TGTGCCAGCCGCCGAGGCGGGGGAACTGAAGCTTTCTTT. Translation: CASRRGGGTEAFF. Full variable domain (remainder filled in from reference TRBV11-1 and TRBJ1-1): EAEVAQSPRYKITEKSQAVAFWCDPISGHATLYWYRQILGQGPELLVQFQDESVVDDSQLPKDRFSAERLKGVDSTLKIQPAELGDSAMYLCASRRGGGTEAFFGQGTRLTVV.

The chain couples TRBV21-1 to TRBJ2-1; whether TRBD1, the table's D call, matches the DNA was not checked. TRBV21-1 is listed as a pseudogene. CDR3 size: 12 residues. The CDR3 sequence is CASSKECRDNFF. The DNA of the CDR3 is TGTGCCAGCAGCAAAGAATGTCGGGACAACTTCTTC.

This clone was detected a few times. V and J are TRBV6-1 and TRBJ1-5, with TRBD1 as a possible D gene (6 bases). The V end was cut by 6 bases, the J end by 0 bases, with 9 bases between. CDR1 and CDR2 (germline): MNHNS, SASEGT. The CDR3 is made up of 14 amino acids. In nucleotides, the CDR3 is TGTGCCAGCAGGGACAGTTATAGCAATCAGCCCCAGCATTTT. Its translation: CASRDSYSNQPQHF.

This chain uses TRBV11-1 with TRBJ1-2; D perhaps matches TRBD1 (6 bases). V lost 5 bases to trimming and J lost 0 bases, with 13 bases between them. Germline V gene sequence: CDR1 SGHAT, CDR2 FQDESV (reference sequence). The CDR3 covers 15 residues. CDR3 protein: CASSRDRISNYGYTF. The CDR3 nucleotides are TGTGCCAGCAGCCGAGACAGGATATCTAACTATGGCTACACCTTC.

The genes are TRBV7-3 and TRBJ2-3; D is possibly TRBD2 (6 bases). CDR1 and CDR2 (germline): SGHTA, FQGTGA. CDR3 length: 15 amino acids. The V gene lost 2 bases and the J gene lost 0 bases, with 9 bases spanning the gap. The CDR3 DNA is TGTGCCAGCAGCTTAGTCGGGGGAAGCACAGATACGCAGTATTTT. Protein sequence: CASSLVGGSTDTQYF.

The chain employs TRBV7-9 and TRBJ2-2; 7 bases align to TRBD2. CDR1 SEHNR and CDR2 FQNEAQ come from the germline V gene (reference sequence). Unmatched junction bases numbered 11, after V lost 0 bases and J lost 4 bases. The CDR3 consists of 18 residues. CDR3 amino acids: CASSLALLGGSGTGELFF. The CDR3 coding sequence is TGTGCCAGCAGCTTAGCCCTCTTAGGCGGGAGTGGCACCGGGGAGCTGTTTTTT.

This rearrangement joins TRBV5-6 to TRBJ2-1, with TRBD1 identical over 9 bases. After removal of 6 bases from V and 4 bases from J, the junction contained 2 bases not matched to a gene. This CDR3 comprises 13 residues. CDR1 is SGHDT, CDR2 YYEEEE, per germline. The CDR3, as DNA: TGTGCCAGCACCGGGACAGGGTACAATGAGCAGTTCTTC. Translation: CASTGTGYNEQFF. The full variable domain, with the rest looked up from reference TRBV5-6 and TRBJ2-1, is DAGVTQSPTHLIKTRGQQVTLRCSPKSGHDTVSWYQQALGQGPQFIFQYYEEEERQRGNFPDRFSGHQFPNYSSELNVNALLLGDSALYLCASTGTGYNEQFFGPGTRLTVL.

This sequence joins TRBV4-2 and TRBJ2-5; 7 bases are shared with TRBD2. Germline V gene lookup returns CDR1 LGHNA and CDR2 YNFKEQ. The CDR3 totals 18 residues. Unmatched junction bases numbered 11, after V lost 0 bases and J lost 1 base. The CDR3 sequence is CASSQDWNGGTAQETQYF. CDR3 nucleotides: TGTGCCAGCAGCCAAGATTGGAACGGGGGGACCGCCCAAGAGACCCAGTACTTC.

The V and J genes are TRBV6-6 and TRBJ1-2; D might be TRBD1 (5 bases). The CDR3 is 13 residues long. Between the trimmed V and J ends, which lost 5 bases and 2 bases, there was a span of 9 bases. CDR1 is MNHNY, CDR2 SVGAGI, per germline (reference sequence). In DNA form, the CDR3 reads TGTGCCAGCAGTACCTGGACAAACTATGGCTACACCTTC. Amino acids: CASSTWTNYGYTF.